The rows below give T cell receptor beta chains drawn from one sample of a study of PD-1 blockade in classical Hodgkin lymphoma. Assay used: immunoSEQ multiplex PCR; TCRdb lists only in-frame clones, some missing. Of 25,000 to 35,000 clones listed, approximately 70% are singletons. Sequenced material: peripheral blood mononuclear cells (PBMCs), taken before the second cycle of nivolumab. These receptors originate from a human donor with classical Hodgkin lymphoma. The CDR3 runs from the conserved cysteine through the conserved F or W. Fields, in order: CDR3 length, J gene, V gene, D gene, clone size, CDR3 protein, CDR3 DNA. D genes are given only for firm matches. The size of a clone is reported for some rows only, either as once, few or many, or as a class for expanded clones.

cdr3_length: 16
j_call: TRBJ2-3
v_call: TRBV5-8
d_call: -
clone_size: -
cdr3_aa: CASSLGGSNGADTQYF
cdr3_nt: TGTGCCAGCAGCTTGGGCGGGTCCAACGGGGCAGATACGCAGTATTTT

cdr3_length: 15
j_call: TRBJ2-2
v_call: TRBV6-1
d_call: TRBD1
clone_size: -
cdr3_aa: CASSIRDRGTGELFF
cdr3_nt: TGTGCCAGCAGTATCCGGGACAGGGGGACCGGGGAGCTGTTTTTT

cdr3_length: 15
j_call: TRBJ2-3
v_call: TRBV7-9
d_call: -
clone_size: -
cdr3_aa: CASSLGGVSTDTQYF
cdr3_nt: TGTGCCAGCAGCTTAGGAGGTGTTTCCACAGATACGCAGTATTTT

cdr3_length: 14
j_call: TRBJ1-2
v_call: TRBV28
d_call: -
clone_size: -
cdr3_aa: CASSPQRVNYGYTF
cdr3_nt: TGTGCCAGCAGCCCCCAGAGGGTAAACTATGGCTACACCTTC

cdr3_length: 12
j_call: TRBJ1-3
v_call: TRBV19
d_call: -
clone_size: -
cdr3_aa: CASSYSGNTIYF
cdr3_nt: TGTGCCAGTTCCTACTCTGGAAACACCATATATTTT

cdr3_length: 12
j_call: TRBJ1-5
v_call: TRBV6-1
d_call: -
clone_size: -
cdr3_aa: CASGYTGQPQHF
cdr3_nt: TGTGCCAGCGGTTATACTGGTCAGCCCCAGCATTTT

cdr3_length: 13
j_call: TRBJ1-1
v_call: TRBV7-2
d_call: -
clone_size: -
cdr3_aa: CASSRRQDSEAFF
cdr3_nt: TGTGCCAGCAGCCGAAGACAGGACTCCGAAGCTTTCTTT

cdr3_length: 13
j_call: TRBJ2-1
v_call: TRBV7-2
d_call: -
clone_size: -
cdr3_aa: CASSLLGRNEQFF
cdr3_nt: TGTGCCAGCAGCTTATTAGGTAGAAATGAGCAGTTCTTC

cdr3_length: 14
j_call: TRBJ2-7
v_call: TRBV4-2
d_call: TRBD2
clone_size: -
cdr3_aa: CASSRAGTSYEQYF
cdr3_nt: TGTGCCAGCAGCCGTGCCGGGACTAGCTACGAGCAGTACTTC

cdr3_length: 13
j_call: TRBJ2-7
v_call: TRBV29-1
d_call: -
clone_size: many
cdr3_aa: CSALRDHPYEQYF
cdr3_nt: TGCAGCGCCCTCCGGGACCATCCTTACGAGCAGTACTTC

cdr3_length: 13
j_call: TRBJ2-7
v_call: TRBV5-8
d_call: -
clone_size: few
cdr3_aa: CASSLEDAYEQYF
cdr3_nt: TGTGCCAGCAGCTTGGAAGATGCCTACGAGCAGTACTTC

cdr3_length: 14
j_call: TRBJ1-2
v_call: TRBV7-2
d_call: -
clone_size: -
cdr3_aa: CASSLFVIGVGYTF
cdr3_nt: TGTGCCAGCAGCTTATTCGTGATAGGGGTAGGCTACACCTTC

cdr3_length: 11
j_call: TRBJ1-2
v_call: TRBV30
d_call: TRBD1
clone_size: -
cdr3_aa: CAWTGGSGYTF
cdr3_nt: TGTGCCTGGACAGGGGGCTCTGGCTACACCTTC

cdr3_length: 15
j_call: TRBJ1-3
v_call: TRBV9
d_call: -
clone_size: -
cdr3_aa: CASSPGRGAGNTIYF
cdr3_nt: TGTGCCAGCAGCCCGGGGAGGGGAGCAGGAAACACCATATATTTT

cdr3_length: 16
j_call: TRBJ2-6
v_call: TRBV30
d_call: -
clone_size: -
cdr3_aa: CAWSVRLAPGANVLTF
cdr3_nt: TGTGCCTGGAGTGTCCGGCTAGCTCCTGGGGCCAACGTCCTGACTTTC

cdr3_length: 19
j_call: TRBJ2-2
v_call: TRBV4-2
d_call: TRBD2
clone_size: -
cdr3_aa: CASSQSESSGSLNTGELFF
cdr3_nt: TGTGCCAGCAGCCAAAGCGAATCTAGCGGGAGTTTGAACACCGGGGAGCTGTTTTTT

cdr3_length: 18
j_call: TRBJ2-1
v_call: TRBV30
d_call: TRBD1
clone_size: -
cdr3_aa: CAWSPPPPGTGGANEQFF
cdr3_nt: TGTGCCTGGAGTCCACCCCCTCCCGGGACAGGGGGTGCCAATGAGCAGTTCTTC

cdr3_length: 15
j_call: TRBJ2-3
v_call: TRBV9
d_call: -
clone_size: -
cdr3_aa: CASSVLAEGVHTQYF
cdr3_nt: TGTGCCAGCAGCGTATTGGCGGAGGGGGTTCATACGCAGTATTTT

cdr3_length: 11
j_call: TRBJ1-1
v_call: TRBV28
d_call: -
clone_size: -
cdr3_aa: CASTMNTEAFF
cdr3_nt: TGTGCCAGCACCATGAACACTGAAGCTTTCTTT

cdr3_length: 12
j_call: TRBJ1-2
v_call: TRBV28
d_call: -
clone_size: -
cdr3_aa: CASTRGTDGYTF
cdr3_nt: TGTGCCAGCACACGGGGGACTGATGGCTACACCTTC

cdr3_length: 17
j_call: TRBJ2-3
v_call: TRBV5-1
d_call: TRBD1
clone_size: -
cdr3_aa: CASSPTTGTGRPDTQYF
cdr3_nt: TGCGCCAGCAGCCCAACAACCGGGACAGGGCGCCCAGATACGCAGTATTTT

cdr3_length: 14
j_call: TRBJ2-7
v_call: TRBV7-6
d_call: -
clone_size: -
cdr3_aa: CASSLGGLSYEQYF
cdr3_nt: TGTGCCAGCAGCCTTGGGGGGCTGTCCTACGAGCAGTACTTC

cdr3_length: 15
j_call: TRBJ2-3
v_call: TRBV9
d_call: TRBD1
clone_size: few
cdr3_aa: CASSGRQGYTDTQYF
cdr3_nt: TGTGCCAGCAGTGGACGACAGGGATACACAGATACGCAGTATTTT

cdr3_length: 12
j_call: TRBJ1-5
v_call: TRBV19
d_call: -
clone_size: few
cdr3_aa: CASSYTSSPQHF
cdr3_nt: TGTGCCAGTAGTTATACATCGTCGCCCCAGCATTTT

cdr3_length: 13
j_call: TRBJ1-4
v_call: TRBV4-3
d_call: -
clone_size: -
cdr3_aa: CASSQVSDEKLFF
cdr3_nt: TGCGCCAGCAGCCAAGTTTCGGATGAAAAACTGTTTTTT

cdr3_length: 18
j_call: TRBJ2-3
v_call: TRBV4-2
d_call: -
clone_size: -
cdr3_aa: CASSQDFHIGPATDTQYF
cdr3_nt: TGTGCCAGCAGCCAAGATTTTCATATCGGGCCAGCCACAGATACGCAGTATTTT

cdr3_length: 14
j_call: TRBJ1-6
v_call: TRBV27
d_call: -
clone_size: once
cdr3_aa: CASSFQEPNSPLHF
cdr3_nt: TGTGCCAGCAGTTTTCAGGAGCCTAATTCACCCCTCCACTTT

cdr3_length: 14
j_call: TRBJ2-1
v_call: TRBV19
d_call: -
clone_size: -
cdr3_aa: CASSGLAPNHEQFF
cdr3_nt: TGTGCCAGCTCTGGCCTAGCACCTAACCATGAGCAGTTCTTC

cdr3_length: 17
j_call: TRBJ2-3
v_call: TRBV12-2
d_call: -
clone_size: once
cdr3_aa: CASRLSQGSGWKDTQYF
cdr3_nt: TGTGCAAGTCGCTTATCTCAGGGTAGCGGGTGGAAAGATACGCAGTATTTT

cdr3_length: 13
j_call: TRBJ1-2
v_call: TRBV7-2
d_call: -
clone_size: -
cdr3_aa: CASSLGPDYGYTF
cdr3_nt: TGTGCCAGCAGCTTAGGGCCGGACTATGGCTACACCTTC

cdr3_length: 18
j_call: TRBJ2-3
v_call: TRBV5-1
d_call: TRBD2
clone_size: once
cdr3_aa: CASSPGLAGGSGTDTQYF
cdr3_nt: TGCGCCAGCAGCCCGGGACTAGCGGGGGGGTCGGGCACAGATACGCAGTATTTT

cdr3_length: 14
j_call: TRBJ1-2
v_call: TRBV5-6
d_call: TRBD1
clone_size: -
cdr3_aa: CASSAGQGNYGYTF
cdr3_nt: TGTGCCAGCAGCGCTGGACAGGGTAACTATGGCTACACCTTC

cdr3_length: 16
j_call: TRBJ2-4
v_call: TRBV4-3
d_call: -
clone_size: -
cdr3_aa: CASSSRWQGAKNIQYF
cdr3_nt: TGCGCCAGCAGCTCGAGGTGGCAGGGGGCCAAAAACATTCAGTACTTC

cdr3_length: 15
j_call: TRBJ1-6
v_call: TRBV27
d_call: TRBD1
clone_size: few
cdr3_aa: CASSFRWTGNSPLHF
cdr3_nt: TGTGCCAGCAGTTTCAGGTGGACAGGGAATTCACCCCTCCACTTT

cdr3_length: 15
j_call: TRBJ1-3
v_call: TRBV29-1
d_call: -
clone_size: -
cdr3_aa: CSVDTTGLSGNTIYF
cdr3_nt: TGCAGCGTTGATACTACAGGTCTCTCTGGAAACACCATATATTTT

cdr3_length: 17
j_call: TRBJ2-5
v_call: TRBV5-1
d_call: TRBD2
clone_size: -
cdr3_aa: CASSLGREGRFGETQYF
cdr3_nt: TGCGCCAGCAGCTTGGGCCGGGAGGGCCGATTTGGAGAGACCCAGTACTTC

cdr3_length: 14
j_call: TRBJ1-5
v_call: TRBV7-9
d_call: -
clone_size: -
cdr3_aa: CASSLDNGNQPQHF
cdr3_nt: TGTGCCAGCAGCTTAGATAACGGGAATCAGCCCCAGCATTTT

cdr3_length: 17
j_call: TRBJ1-6
v_call: TRBV10-2
d_call: -
clone_size: -
cdr3_aa: CASSEFGGLGYNSPLHF
cdr3_nt: TGCGCCAGCAGTGAGTTCGGGGGCCTAGGGTATAATTCACCCCTCCACTTT

cdr3_length: 16
j_call: TRBJ1-3
v_call: TRBV19
d_call: -
clone_size: few
cdr3_aa: CASSIRPGPAGNTIYF
cdr3_nt: TGTGCCAGTAGTATTCGTCCAGGACCCGCTGGAAACACCATATATTTT

cdr3_length: 12
j_call: TRBJ1-5
v_call: TRBV28
d_call: -
clone_size: -
cdr3_aa: CASSLRAQPQHF
cdr3_nt: TGTGCCAGCAGTTTACGAGCTCAGCCCCAGCATTTT

cdr3_length: 14
j_call: TRBJ1-1
v_call: TRBV27
d_call: -
clone_size: -
cdr3_aa: CASSLRQKNTEAFF
cdr3_nt: TGTGCCAGCAGTTTGAGACAGAAGAACACTGAAGCTTTCTTT

cdr3_length: 15
j_call: TRBJ2-1
v_call: TRBV19
d_call: TRBD1
clone_size: -
cdr3_aa: CASSQRTGSYNEQFF
cdr3_nt: TGTGCCAGTAGTCAAAGGACAGGATCCTACAATGAGCAGTTCTTC

cdr3_length: 14
j_call: TRBJ1-6
v_call: TRBV5-5
d_call: -
clone_size: -
cdr3_aa: CASSPNGVGLPLHF
cdr3_nt: TGTGCCAGCAGCCCGAATGGTGTGGGATTACCCCTCCACTTT

cdr3_length: 14
j_call: TRBJ2-1
v_call: TRBV7-2
d_call: TRBD2
clone_size: once
cdr3_aa: CASSFSGSYNEQFF
cdr3_nt: TGTGCCAGCAGCTTTAGCGGGTCCTACAATGAGCAGTTCTTC

cdr3_length: 13
j_call: TRBJ2-3
v_call: TRBV6-5
d_call: TRBD1
clone_size: -
cdr3_aa: CASSQGVLDTQYF
cdr3_nt: TGTGCCAGCAGTCAGGGGGTTTTAGATACGCAGTATTTT

cdr3_length: 15
j_call: TRBJ2-7
v_call: TRBV28
d_call: TRBD2
clone_size: -
cdr3_aa: CASSPRGGNLYEQYF
cdr3_nt: TGTGCCAGCAGTCCGCGCGGGGGGAATCTCTACGAGCAGTACTTC

cdr3_length: 14
j_call: TRBJ2-4
v_call: TRBV6-5
d_call: -
clone_size: once
cdr3_aa: CASTQGGGVVREYF
cdr3_nt: TGTGCCAGCACTCAAGGGGGAGGGGTCGTGAGAGAATACTTC

cdr3_length: 14
j_call: TRBJ2-7
v_call: TRBV7-8
d_call: TRBD2
clone_size: -
cdr3_aa: CASSVSGRFYEQYF
cdr3_nt: TGTGCCAGCAGCGTAAGCGGGAGATTCTACGAGCAGTACTTC

cdr3_length: 13
j_call: TRBJ1-1
v_call: TRBV7-9
d_call: -
clone_size: -
cdr3_aa: CASSEGGNTEAFF
cdr3_nt: TGTGCCAGCAGCGAGGGGGGGAACACTGAAGCTTTCTTT

cdr3_length: 12
j_call: TRBJ2-5
v_call: TRBV10-1
d_call: TRBD2
clone_size: -
cdr3_aa: CATTSGRETQYF
cdr3_nt: TGCGCCACTACTAGCGGGAGGGAGACCCAGTACTTC

cdr3_length: 15
j_call: TRBJ2-2
v_call: TRBV7-2
d_call: TRBD2
clone_size: -
cdr3_aa: CASSLGGRDTGELFF
cdr3_nt: TGTGCCAGCAGCTTAGGCGGGAGGGACACCGGGGAGCTGTTTTTT

cdr3_length: 15
j_call: TRBJ2-1
v_call: TRBV5-4
d_call: TRBD2
clone_size: once
cdr3_aa: CASSFGGTRSGEQFF
cdr3_nt: TGTGCCAGCAGCTTTGGTGGGACTAGATCAGGTGAGCAGTTCTTC

cdr3_length: 13
j_call: TRBJ1-2
v_call: TRBV30
d_call: -
clone_size: medium-sized
cdr3_aa: CAWSDETDYGYTF
cdr3_nt: TGTGCCTGGAGTGATGAGACAGACTATGGCTACACCTTC

cdr3_length: 15
j_call: TRBJ2-5
v_call: TRBV2
d_call: TRBD2
clone_size: -
cdr3_aa: CASRGTSGGGETQYF
cdr3_nt: TGTGCCAGCAGGGGGACTAGCGGGGGTGGGGAGACCCAGTACTTC